These 24 T cell receptor beta chains were sequenced from one sample in a study of blood T cell repertoires in COVID-19. The method was immunoSEQ multiplex PCR; TCRdb's version includes in-frame clones alone and lacks a portion of them. The sample yields some 380,000 clones, roughly 86% seen once. Input material: peripheral blood. Receptors were obtained from a human donor with acute or convalescent COVID-19. The donor label of this sample is uncertain.

The chain recombines TRBV5-1 with TRBJ1-1; possible D gene TRBD1, 5 bases. The CDR3 is made up of 16 amino acids. The germline gives CDR1 SGHRS, CDR2 YFSETQ. With 0 bases removed from V and 0 bases from J, the gap between germline ends came to 12 bases. CDR3 sequence: CASSLGNTGMNTEAFF. CDR3 in DNA: TGCGCCAGCAGCTTGGGGAATACAGGTATGAACACTGAAGCTTTCTTT.

This sequence joins TRBV7-2 and TRBJ2-2; D unclear. The CDR3 sequence is 14 residues long. Germline CDR1 SGHTA, CDR2 FQGNSA. V was shortened by 5 bases and J by 2 bases, with 9 bases between the two germline ends. The CDR3 protein is CASSLVLNTGELFF. CDR3 nucleotide sequence: TGTGCCAGCAGCCTCGTTTTAAACACCGGGGAGCTGTTTTTT.

This clone was recorded at least ten times. The chain is built from TRBV6-4 and TRBJ2-1; weak D call: TRBD2 (7 bases). This CDR3 region has 13 residues. V was pared by 6 bases and J by 5 bases, with 11 bases between. Germline V gives CDR1 MRHNA, CDR2 SNTAGT. DNA for the CDR3: TGTGCCAGCAGCGGGGGGCCCCACAATGAGCAGTTCTTC. Protein product: CASSGGPHNEQFF.

There are many counts of this clone. This chain connects TRBV2 to TRBJ2-7; TRBD1 might be the D (5 bases). V was cut by 0 bases and J by 8 bases, with 14 bases left in between. The length of the CDR3 is 14 residues. Per the germline V gene, CDR1 is SNHLY and CDR2 is FYNNEI. For the CDR3, the DNA is TGTGCCAGCAGTGAAGCGGGTAGGGCAGGGCAGCAGTACTTC. Translated, it gives CASSEAGRAGQQYF.

The chain is built from TRBV7-2 and TRBJ1-5; D remains ambiguous. Looked up from germline, CDR1 is SGHTA and CDR2 is FQGNSA. The CDR3 loop spans 13 amino acids. Trimming removed 1 base from V and 7 bases from J, with 8 bases in between. CDR3 loop: CASSLERGQPQHF. CDR3 in DNA: TGTGCCAGCAGCTTAGAGAGAGGGCAGCCCCAGCATTTT.

This clone has ten or more counts. This chain uses TRBV7-2 with TRBJ2-2, with 8 positions matching TRBD2. CDR1 is SGHTA, CDR2 FQGNSA, per germline. This CDR3 is 16 amino acids long. With 1 base clipped from V and 3 bases from J, the junction kept 4 bases outside the gene matches. CDR3 in DNA: TGTGCCAGCAGCTTAGGGGTAGCGGGATACACCGGGGAGCTGTTTTTT. Encoded protein: CASSLGVAGYTGELFF.

The chain has TRBV2 and TRBJ1-6; 7 bases are a match to TRBD1. The V gene's germline CDR1 is SNHLY and CDR2 FYNNEI. This CDR3 has 16 amino acids. V lost 0 bases and J lost 10; bases outside the gene matches: 9. CDR3 DNA: TGTGCCAGCAGTGAAGCGGTTAACAGGGGAAACTCACCCCTCCACTTT. Translated: CASSEAVNRGNSPLHF.

The CDR3 region has the DNA TGTGCCTGGAGTAACCAAAGGGGGCTCTATGGCTACACCTTC. Translating it yields CAWSNQRGLYGYTF. The chain is built from TRBV30 and TRBJ1-2; 7 bases match TRBD1. V trimming: 2 bases; J trimming: 4 bases; junction bases outside the gene matches: 7. The CDR3 spans 14 residues. Germline CDR1 is GTSNPN and CDR2 is SVGIG (reference sequence).

This chain links TRBV6-5 with TRBJ2-2; tentatively, D is TRBD1 (5 bases). This CDR3 has 15 amino acids. Germline V gene data show CDR1 as MNHEY and CDR2 as SVGAGI. The ends were cut back, 5 bases at V and 5 bases at J, with 15 bases in the middle. CDR3: CASSNQGSQTGELFF. CDR3 coding DNA: TGTGCCAGCAGTAACCAGGGTTCACAGACCGGGGAGCTGTTTTTT.

The chain employs TRBV5-1 and TRBJ1-2; D may be TRBD1 (6 bases). The V gene's germline CDR1 is SGHRS and CDR2 YFSETQ. The CDR3 is 14 amino acids. The ends were cut back, 0 bases at V and 5 bases at J, with 11 bases in the middle. CDR3 DNA: TGCGCCAGCAGCTTGGTACAGGGAACGTATGGCTACACCTTC. Translation gives CASSLVQGTYGYTF.

This clone showed up just a few times. The chain combines TRBV5-1 with TRBJ1-1; the D gene is possibly TRBD1 (6 bases). Looked up from germline, CDR1 is SGHRS and CDR2 is YFSETQ. Trimming pared 0 bases from V and 1 base from J, leaving 22 bases between. The CDR3 totals 19 residues. CDR3 sequence (DNA): TGCGCCAGCAGCTTGGCCCTCCGGACAGCTTCCCTGGGGAACACTGAAGCTTTCTTT. Protein sequence: CASSLALRTASLGNTEAFF.

This chain joins TRBV24-1 and TRBJ1-1, with 9 bases matching TRBD1. The CDR3 is 15 amino acids. Unmatched junction bases numbered 7, after V lost 4 bases and J lost 5 bases. Germline V gene sequence: CDR1 KGHDR, CDR2 SFDVKD. The CDR3 region has the DNA TGTGCCACCAGTGAGACCGGGACAGGGCGTACTGAAGCTTTCTTT. Amino acid sequence: CATSETGTGRTEAFF.

The chain carries TRBV11-2 and TRBJ2-5; no clear D gene. Trimming stripped 4 bases from V and 5 bases from J, with 8 bases between. Germline CDR1 and CDR2: SGHAT and FQNNGV. The CDR3 is 12 residues long. The CDR3 DNA sequence: TGTGCCAGCAGCTCGATCAGGGAGACCCAGTACTTC. Its protein product is CASSSIRETQYF.

The chain couples TRBV12-3 or TRBV12-4 to TRBJ2-3; D is uncertain. Trimming took 7 bases from V and 5 from J, leaving 10 bases between them. This CDR3 comprises 12 residues. The CDR3 sequence is CASKGRVDTQYF. CDR3 sequence (DNA): TGTGCCAGCAAAGGTCGGGTAGATACGCAGTATTTT.

This rearrangement joins TRBV28 to TRBJ1-1; D is ambiguous. The CDR3 sequence is 14 residues long. Trimming cost V 3 bases and J 0 bases, with 8 bases left between them. Germline V gene sequence: CDR1 MDHEN, CDR2 SYDVKM. CDR3 in DNA: TGTGCCAGCAGTTTCTACCGCCTGAACACTGAAGCTTTCTTT. Translated, it gives CASSFYRLNTEAFF. The full variable domain, with the rest looked up from reference TRBV28 and TRBJ1-1, is DVKVTQSSRYLVKRTGEKVFLECVQDMDHENMFWYRQDPGLGLRLIYFSYDVKMKEKGDIPEGYSVSREKKERFSLILESASTNQTSMYLCASSFYRLNTEAFFGQGTRLTVV.

The chain is built from TRBV7-9 and TRBJ1-2, with a tentative D call TRBD1 (5 bases). Germline V lookup: CDR1 SEHNR, CDR2 FQNEAQ (reference sequence). Between the trimmed V and J ends, which lost 5 bases and 4 bases, there was a span of 11 bases. The CDR3 sequence is 13 residues long. CDR3 sequence: CASSPTTGYGYTF. The CDR3 DNA follows: TGTGCCAGCAGCCCTACTACAGGCTATGGCTACACCTTC.

This clone has just a few counts. V gene TRBV7-6 combines with J gene TRBJ2-2; perhaps TRBD2 as D (5 bases). The CDR3 runs 14 residues. Germline values: CDR1 SGHVS, CDR2 FNYEAQ. V was cut by 1 base and J by 4 bases, with 7 bases left in between. The CDR3 DNA sequence: TGTGCCAGCAGCTTAGGGGGAGCCACCGGGGAGCTGTTTTTT. Residues: CASSLGGATGELFF.

This clone has a single count. This chain links TRBV28 with TRBJ1-2; D is uncertain. CDR1 MDHEN and CDR2 SYDVKM come from the germline V gene. This CDR3 has 15 amino acids. The V gene lost 3 bases and the J gene lost 1 base, with 12 bases spanning the gap. The CDR3 spells CASSFLNGDNYGYTF. The CDR3 DNA reads TGTGCCAGCAGTTTTCTAAACGGGGATAACTATGGCTACACCTTC.

The chain has TRBV30 and TRBJ1-1, with 9 bases lining up with TRBD1. Unmatched junction bases numbered 5, after V lost 3 bases and J lost 0 bases. The CDR3 runs to 15 residues. In germline, CDR1 is GTSNPN, CDR2 SVGIG (reference sequence). As DNA, the CDR3 is TGTGCCTGGAGGAAACAGGGGGCAGTGAACACTGAAGCTTTCTTT. This codes for CAWRKQGAVNTEAFF.

This clone was recorded a few times. V and J are TRBV19 and TRBJ2-1, with a weak D call TRBD2 (7 bases). The CDR3 length is 15 residues. CDR1 is LNHDA and CDR2 is SQIVND in the germline V gene (reference sequence). V lost 6 bases to trimming and J lost 2 bases, with 14 bases between them. The CDR3 DNA reads as TGTGCCAGTAGAGCCTGGGGGGGCGCCTACAATGAGCAGTTCTTC. Translating gives CASRAWGGAYNEQFF.

V gene TRBV18 combines with J gene TRBJ1-2; D unresolved. Germline V gene sequence: CDR1 KGHSH, CDR2 LQKENI. This CDR3 is built from 14 residues. Trimming pared 3 bases from V and 7 bases from J, leaving 15 bases between. DNA of the CDR3: TGTGCCAGCTCACCTGACCACGGGATTTCTGGCTACACCTTC. Translation gives CASSPDHGISGYTF.

The rearrangement joins TRBV7-6 to TRBJ1-6, with D possibly TRBD1 on 6 matching bases. There are 18 residues in the CDR3. Trimming took 5 bases from V and 3 from J, leaving 20 bases between them. The germline V gene encodes CDR1 SGHVS and CDR2 FNYEAQ. CDR3 amino acids: CASSPAPPGVNYNSPLHF. The CDR3 region has the DNA TGTGCCAGCAGCCCGGCCCCTCCAGGGGTAAACTATAATTCACCCCTCCACTTT.

The chain uses TRBV6-5 and TRBJ1-4, with D possibly being TRBD1 (6 bases). Germline assignment: CDR1 MNHEY and CDR2 SVGAGI. The V and J ends lost 6 bases and 6 bases respectively, with 17 bases between them. This CDR3 comprises 15 residues. CDR3 sequence (DNA): TGTGCCAGCAGGCCTCGACGGGCAGGGGATGAAAAACTGTTTTTT. Translation: CASRPRRAGDEKLFF.

J is TRBJ1-1 and V is TRBV11-3; no clear D. Trimming cost V 2 bases and J 2 bases, with 6 bases left between them. The CDR3 loop spans 13 amino acids. Germline loops: CDR1 SGHNT, CDR2 YENEEA. DNA for the CDR3: TGTGCCAGCAGCTTATCCCCTAACACTGAAGCTTTCTTT. Amino acids: CASSLSPNTEAFF.